This TCR beta chain was captured in a study of cytomegalovirus exposure and HLA in healthy donors. Study information: Roughly 180 million T cells yielded under 130 million unique TCR beta sequences in earlier analysis. Findings and caveats of the study: A later analysis reportedly found fewer N-insertions in an Asian-associated ancestry cluster than the roughly 730-donor mean. The classifier, whose performance was assessed in both the original and validation cohorts, reportedly diagnosed cytomegalovirus status with high specificity and sensitivity. HLA restriction was apparent for most CMV-associated TCR beta chains in a later analysis.

In the case of this clone: Its target is not known.

The PCR made use of 60 Vbeta and 13 Jbeta primers. Using immunoSEQ multiplex PCR, the repertoire was profiled, and TCRdb retains in-frame clones only, with some absent. This sample has some 88,000 clones, with 60% to 80% found just once. V gave up 4 bases and J gave up 9 bases; unmatched junction bases: 8. The CDR3 is made up of 15 amino acids. Per the germline V gene, CDR1 is SGHNT and CDR2 is YYREEE (reference sequence). This receptor was identified in a young woman in good health and CMV-seronegative. The sequencing input was PBMCs. The V gene is TRBV5-4, the J gene TRBJ1-6, with 9 bases aligning to TRBD1. The CDR3 here is CASSRTGDETSPLHF. The CDR3 DNA follows: TGTGCCAGCAGCCGGACAGGGGATGAGACTTCACCCCTCCACTTT.